These 15 T cell receptor beta chains originate from one sample sequenced in a study of PD-1 blockade in mismatch repair-deficient tumors. Profiled with immunoSEQ multiplex PCR; TCRdb holds only in-frame clones, not every one. This table has tens of thousands of clones, approximately 88% appearing once. This specimen consisted of PBMCs, obtained before pembrolizumab treatment. These TCRs come from an adult with mismatch repair-deficient cancer.

In nucleotides, the CDR3 is TGTGCCTGGAGCTTTGGGACAGGGCCAGGAGGCTACACCTTC. Translating gives CAWSFGTGPGGYTF. This chain connects TRBV30 to TRBJ1-2, with 9 bases lining up with TRBD1. CDR3 length: 14 residues. Germline assignment: CDR1 GTSNPN and CDR2 SVGIG (reference sequence). The V segment lost 3 bases and the J segment 8 bases; nucleotides outside the gene matches: 10.

This clone was detected once. The chain joins TRBV7-9 to TRBJ1-3; D remains unclear. This CDR3 comprises 15 residues. CDR1 and CDR2 from the germline V gene are SEHNR and FQNEAQ (reference sequence). Trimming removed 1 base at V and 0 bases at J, with 7 bases between. CDR3 DNA sequence: TGTGCCAGCAGCTTAGGACGGAGCTCTGGAAACACCATATATTTT. Its protein product is CASSLGRSSGNTIYF. The full variable domain, in which reference TRBV7-9 and TRBJ1-3 provide the parts outside the CDR3, is DTGVSQNPRHKITKRGQNVTFRCDPISEHNRLYWYRQTLGQGPEFLTYFQNEAQLEKSRLLSDRFSAERPKGSFSTLEIQRTEQGDSAMYLCASSLGRSSGNTIYFGEGSWLTVV.

The chain has TRBV15 and TRBJ2-7; 9 bases agree with TRBD1. Losses at the gene ends were 4 bases for V and 1 base for J; bases not matched to a gene: 5. The length of the CDR3 is 15 residues. The germline V gene has CDR1 LNHNV and CDR2 YYDKDF (reference sequence). The CDR3, as DNA: TGTGCCACCAGCATATCCGGGACAGGGTCCTACGAGCAGTACTTC. It yields the protein CATSISGTGSYEQYF.

The V call is TRBV11-2, the J call TRBJ1-2; D might be TRBD1 (5 bases). Germline-derived CDR1 and CDR2 are SGHAT and FQNNGV. Between the trimmed V and J ends, which lost 0 bases and 0 bases, there was a span of 8 bases. The length of the CDR3 is 15 residues. As DNA, the CDR3 is TGTGCCAGCAGCTTAGATGTAGGGGCTAACTATGGCTACACCTTC. Translating gives CASSLDVGANYGYTF.

The genes are TRBV6-6 and TRBJ2-5; D call uncertain. The V end was cut by 5 bases, the J end by 5 bases, with 15 bases between. Germline assignment: CDR1 MNHNY and CDR2 SVGAGI (reference sequence). This CDR3 has 14 residues. The chain's CDR3 is CASSKVAGRETQYF. CDR3 nucleotides: TGTGCCAGCAGTAAGGTCGCAGGCCGGGAGACCCAGTACTTC.

The gene calls are TRBV29-1 and TRBJ1-5; the match to TRBD1 covers 7 bases. This CDR3 region has 14 residues. The germline V gene has CDR1 SQVTM and CDR2 ANQGSEA. V shed 6 bases and J 5 bases; nucleotides not matched to a gene: 10. This CDR3 is CSVRAGGIHQPQHF. The CDR3, as DNA: TGCAGCGTGAGAGCAGGGGGAATCCATCAGCCCCAGCATTTT. Combining the CDR3 with reference TRBV29-1 and TRBJ1-5 gives the whole variable domain SAVISQKPSRDICQRGTSLTIQCQVDSQVTMMFWYRQQPGQSLTLIATANQGSEATYESGFVIDKFPISRPNLTFSTLTVSNMSPEDSSIYLCSVRAGGIHQPQHFGDGTRLSIL.

This clone was seen more than once but under ten times. This chain joins TRBV5-1 and TRBJ2-7; TRBD2 agrees at 14 bases. Germline V gene lookup returns CDR1 SGHRS and CDR2 YFSETQ. This CDR3 region has 15 residues. Unmatched junction bases numbered 3, after V lost 2 bases and J lost 5 bases. This CDR3 reads CASSLGLAGGDEQYF. In nucleotides, the CDR3 is TGCGCCAGCAGCTTAGGACTAGCGGGAGGCGACGAGCAGTACTTC.

The J gene is TRBJ2-7, the V gene TRBV5-1; no reliable D call. Trimming removed 0 bases at V and 0 bases at J, with 10 bases between. The CDR3 spans 15 residues. Germline CDR1 SGHRS, CDR2 YFSETQ. CDR3 sequence (DNA): TGCGCCAGCAGCTTGGCCGTTCCGGGCTCCTACGAGCAGTACTTC. This codes for CASSLAVPGSYEQYF.

The genes are TRBV7-9 and TRBJ2-1; D gene uncertain. Trimming removed 7 bases at V and 7 bases at J, with 11 bases between. Germline CDR1 reads SEHNR; CDR2 reads FQNEAQ (reference sequence). This CDR3 has 12 residues. CDR3 residues: CASMGIQNEQFF. The CDR3 coding sequence is TGTGCCAGCATGGGCATACAAAATGAGCAGTTCTTC.

The chain links TRBV27 to TRBJ1-2; D perhaps matches TRBD1 (5 bases). Trimming pared 0 bases from V and 4 bases from J, leaving 9 bases between. This CDR3 has 14 amino acids. The germline CDR1 and CDR2 sequences are MNHEY and SMNVEV (reference sequence). CDR3 in amino acids: CASSLSGTIYGYTF. Written as DNA, the CDR3 is TGTGCCAGCAGTTTATCAGGGACTATCTATGGCTACACCTTC.

A few counts support this clone. The rearrangement links TRBV29-1 to TRBJ1-1; TRBD1 might be the D (5 bases). The ends were cut back, 3 bases at V and 8 bases at J, with 10 bases in the middle. This CDR3 contains 11 residues. Germline CDR1 is SQVTM and CDR2 is ANQGSEA. The CDR3 DNA follows: TGCAGCGTTGAGAGGAACAGGGAAGCTTTCTTT. This codes for CSVERNREAFF.

The rearrangement links TRBV29-1 to TRBJ2-1; D gene ambiguous. Germline lookup yields CDR1 SQVTM and CDR2 ANQGSEA. The V gene lost 4 bases and the J gene lost 0 bases, with 10 bases spanning the gap. The CDR3 spans 14 residues. CDR3: CSVGALSSYNEQFF. The CDR3 nucleotides are TGCAGCGTTGGAGCCCTGAGCTCCTACAATGAGCAGTTCTTC.

The CDR3 bases are TGTGCCTGGGCTCAGACAGCTAACTATGGCTACACCTTC. It codes for CAWAQTANYGYTF. The chain carries TRBV30 and TRBJ1-2, with D perhaps TRBD1 (5 bases). Per the germline V gene, CDR1 is GTSNPN and CDR2 is SVGIG (reference sequence). The CDR3 runs 13 residues. Trimming left V 5 bases short and J 0 bases short, with 10 bases between.

This clone is a singleton in its sample. The CDR3 protein is CAWFLAGGRNEQFF. The CDR3 nucleotides read TGTGCCTGGTTCCTAGCGGGAGGTCGCAATGAGCAGTTCTTC. This chain connects TRBV30 to TRBJ2-1; 11 bases are shared with TRBD2. The germline V gene encodes CDR1 GTSNPN and CDR2 SVGIG (reference sequence). V lost 5 bases to trimming and J lost 6 bases; unmatched junction nucleotides: 6. CDR3 length equals 14 residues. The whole variable domain, filled in from reference TRBV30 and TRBJ2-1, reads SQTIHQWPATLVQPVGSPLSLECTVEGTSNPNLYWYRQAAGRGLQLLFYSVGIGQISSEVPQNLSASRPQDRQFILSSKKLLLSDSGFYLCAWFLAGGRNEQFFGPGTRLTVL.

The V call is TRBV19, the J call TRBJ2-3, with 10 bases lining up with TRBD2. CDR1 is LNHDA and CDR2 is SQIVND in the germline V gene (reference sequence). The V gene end was trimmed by 5 bases and the J gene end by 2 bases; junction bases not matched to a gene: 19. This CDR3 is built from 20 residues. CDR3 bases: TGTGCCAGTAGTTTCCCGACAGGAGGATTACTAGCGGGGATCACAGATACGCAGTATTTT. Encoded protein: CASSFPTGGLLAGITDTQYF.